This record covers a single TCR beta chain. The antigen remains undetermined. The source of the sample is a study of healthy donors' naive CD4 and CD8 T cells. Study-wide findings and caveats: The study did not address homeostatic proliferation effects in naive T cells.

CDR1 and CDR2 from the germline V gene are SQVTM and ANQGSEA. Trimming took 7 bases from V and 7 from J; bases not matched to a gene: 2. The CDR3 has 12 residues. Starting from 500 ng of total RNA, TCR libraries were made with linear amplification. A single record per CDR3 protein comes from TCRdb applying MiXCR to the reads. The sample carries around 200,000 distinct CDR3 sequences, about 74% recorded once. Sorting defined naive CD4+ as CD4+CD8-CD45RO-CD45RA+ and naive CD8+ as CD8+CD4-CD45RA+CD27bright. The sequence was obtained from a pool of human donors in good health; the sample pools cells from several healthy donors. Sequencing was carried out using naive CD4+ and CD8+ T cells sorted from blood, pooled from several donors. This chain joins TRBV29-1 and TRBJ2-1; 12 positions match TRBD2. Here the CDR3 reads CSGGTSGNEQFF. The DNA for the CDR3 is TGCAGCGGTGGGACTAGCGGGAATGAGCAGTTCTTC.